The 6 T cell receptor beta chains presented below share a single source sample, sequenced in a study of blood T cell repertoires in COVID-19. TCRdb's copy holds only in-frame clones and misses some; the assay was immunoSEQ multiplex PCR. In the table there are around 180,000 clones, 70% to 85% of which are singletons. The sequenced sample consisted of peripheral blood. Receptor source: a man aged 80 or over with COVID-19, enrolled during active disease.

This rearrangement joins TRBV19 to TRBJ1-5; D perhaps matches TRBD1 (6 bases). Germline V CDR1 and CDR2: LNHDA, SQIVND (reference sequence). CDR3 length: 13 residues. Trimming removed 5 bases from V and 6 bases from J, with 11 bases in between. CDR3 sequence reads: CASSPRTAQPQHF. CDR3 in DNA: TGTGCCAGTAGTCCGCGGACAGCTCAGCCCCAGCATTTT.

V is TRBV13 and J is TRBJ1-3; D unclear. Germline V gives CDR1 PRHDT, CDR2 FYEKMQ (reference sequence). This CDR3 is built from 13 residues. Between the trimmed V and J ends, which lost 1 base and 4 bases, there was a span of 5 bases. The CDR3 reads CASSLAGGNTIYF. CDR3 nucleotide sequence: TGTGCCAGCAGCTTAGCGGGAGGAAACACCATATATTTT.

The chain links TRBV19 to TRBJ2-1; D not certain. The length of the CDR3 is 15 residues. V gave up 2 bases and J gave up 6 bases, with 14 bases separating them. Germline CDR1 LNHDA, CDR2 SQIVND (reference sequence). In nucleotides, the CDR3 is TGTGCCAGTAGTATATTTCCTTCCCAGGTCAATGAGCAGTTCTTC. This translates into CASSIFPSQVNEQFF.

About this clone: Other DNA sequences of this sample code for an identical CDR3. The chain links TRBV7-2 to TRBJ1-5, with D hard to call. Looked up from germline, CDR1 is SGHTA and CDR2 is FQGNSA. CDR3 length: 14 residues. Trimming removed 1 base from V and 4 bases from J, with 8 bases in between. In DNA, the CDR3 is TGTGCCAGCAGCTTAGGAGGTGTAAATCAGCCCCAGCATTTT. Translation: CASSLGGVNQPQHF.

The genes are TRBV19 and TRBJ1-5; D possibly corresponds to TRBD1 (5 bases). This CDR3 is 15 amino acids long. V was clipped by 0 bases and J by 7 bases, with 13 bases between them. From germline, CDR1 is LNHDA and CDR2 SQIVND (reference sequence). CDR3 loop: CASSIERQGGQPQHF. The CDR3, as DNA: TGTGCCAGTAGTATAGAGAGGCAGGGAGGACAGCCCCAGCATTTT.

The CDR3 spells CASSLIGASEQYF. CDR3 DNA sequence: TGCGCCAGCAGCCTAATTGGGGCTTCCGAGCAGTACTTC. The rearrangement links TRBV4-3 to TRBJ2-7; tentatively, D is TRBD1 (5 bases). Trimming cost V 4 bases and J 6 bases, with 13 bases left between them. The CDR3 runs 13 residues. Looked up from germline, CDR1 is LGHNA and CDR2 is YSLEER.